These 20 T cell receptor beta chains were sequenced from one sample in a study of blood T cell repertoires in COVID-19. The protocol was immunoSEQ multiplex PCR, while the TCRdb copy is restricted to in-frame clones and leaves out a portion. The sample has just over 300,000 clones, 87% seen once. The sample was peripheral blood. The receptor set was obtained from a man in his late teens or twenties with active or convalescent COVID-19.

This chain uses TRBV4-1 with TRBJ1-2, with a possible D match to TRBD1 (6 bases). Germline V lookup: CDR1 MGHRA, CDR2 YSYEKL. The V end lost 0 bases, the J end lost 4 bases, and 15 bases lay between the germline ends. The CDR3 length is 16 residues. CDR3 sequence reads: CASSQDGWGQSYGYTF. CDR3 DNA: TGCGCCAGCAGCCAAGATGGTTGGGGGCAGAGCTATGGCTACACCTTC.

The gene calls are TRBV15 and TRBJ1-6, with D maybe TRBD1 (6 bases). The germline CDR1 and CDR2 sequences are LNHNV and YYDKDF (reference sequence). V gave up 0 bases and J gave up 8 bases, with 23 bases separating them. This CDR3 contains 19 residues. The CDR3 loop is CATSRDRSPTRDNYSPLHF. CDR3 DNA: TGTGCCACCAGCAGAGATCGGAGCCCGACCCGGGACAACTATTCACCCCTCCACTTT.

CDR3 nucleotides: TGTGCCAGCAGCTCCTATGTATTTCGGGATACGAGGAACACTGAAGCTTTCTTT. Protein product: CASSSYVFRDTRNTEAFF. The genes are TRBV5-6 and TRBJ1-1; D is unclear. Germline assignment: CDR1 SGHDT and CDR2 YYEEEE. V lost 3 bases, J lost 1 base, and 22 bases lay in between. This CDR3 has 18 amino acids. Looking up the rest from reference TRBV5-6 and TRBJ1-1 gives the full variable domain: DAGVTQSPTHLIKTRGQQVTLRCSPKSGHDTVSWYQQALGQGPQFIFQYYEEEERQRGNFPDRFSGHQFPNYSSELNVNALLLGDSALYLCASSSYVFRDTRNTEAFFGQGTRLTVV.

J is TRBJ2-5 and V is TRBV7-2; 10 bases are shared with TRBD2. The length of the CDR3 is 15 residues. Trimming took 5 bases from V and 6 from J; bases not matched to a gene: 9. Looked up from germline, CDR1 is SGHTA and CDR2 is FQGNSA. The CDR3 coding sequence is TGTGCCAGCAGCCCACAGCGGGGGGGCGGTAAGACCCAGTACTTC. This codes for CASSPQRGGGKTQYF.

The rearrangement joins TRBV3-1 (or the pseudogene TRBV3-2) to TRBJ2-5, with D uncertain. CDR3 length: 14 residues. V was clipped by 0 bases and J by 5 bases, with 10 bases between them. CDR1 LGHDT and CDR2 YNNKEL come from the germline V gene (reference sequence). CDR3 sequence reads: CASSQERSRETQYF. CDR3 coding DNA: TGTGCCAGCAGCCAAGAACGGAGTCGCGAGACCCAGTACTTC.

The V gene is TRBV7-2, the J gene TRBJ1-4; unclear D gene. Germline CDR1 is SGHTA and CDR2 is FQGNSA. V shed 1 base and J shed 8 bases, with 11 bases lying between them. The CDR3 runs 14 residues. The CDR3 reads CASSLGLSGEKLFF. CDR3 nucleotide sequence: TGTGCCAGCAGCTTAGGTCTCTCGGGGGAAAAACTGTTTTTT. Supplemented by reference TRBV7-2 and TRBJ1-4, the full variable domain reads GAGVSQSPSNKVTEKGKDVELRCDPISGHTALYWYRQSLGQGLEFLIYFQGNSAPDKSGLPSDRFSAERTGGSVSTLTIQRTQQEDSAVYLCASSLGLSGEKLFFGSGTQLSVL.

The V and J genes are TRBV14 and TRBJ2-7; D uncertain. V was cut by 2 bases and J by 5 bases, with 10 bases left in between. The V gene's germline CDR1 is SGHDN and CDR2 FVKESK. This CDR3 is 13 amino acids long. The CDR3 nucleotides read TGTGCCAGCAGCCAATTCCCAGAAAACGAGCAGTACTTC. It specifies CASSQFPENEQYF.

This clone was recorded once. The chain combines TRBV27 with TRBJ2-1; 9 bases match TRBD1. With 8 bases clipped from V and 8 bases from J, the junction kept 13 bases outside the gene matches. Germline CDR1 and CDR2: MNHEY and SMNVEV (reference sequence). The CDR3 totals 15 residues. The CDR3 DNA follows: TGTGCCAGCGGATCCGGGACAGGGTATATCTATGAGCAGTTCTTC. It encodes CASGSGTGYIYEQFF.

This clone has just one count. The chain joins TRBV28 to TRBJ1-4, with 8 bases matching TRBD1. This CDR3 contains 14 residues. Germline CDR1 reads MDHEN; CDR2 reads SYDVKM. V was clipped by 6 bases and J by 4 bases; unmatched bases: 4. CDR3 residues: CASRRDRLNEKLFF. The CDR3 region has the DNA TGTGCCAGCAGACGGGACAGGCTTAATGAAAAACTGTTTTTT.

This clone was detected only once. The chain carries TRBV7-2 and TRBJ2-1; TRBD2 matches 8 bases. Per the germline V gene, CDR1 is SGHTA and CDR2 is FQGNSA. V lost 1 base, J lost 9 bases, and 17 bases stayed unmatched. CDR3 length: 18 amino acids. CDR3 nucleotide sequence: TGTGCCAGCAGCTTAGGGGCCCATATCGGACTAGCAGGGACTGAGCAGTTCTTC. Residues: CASSLGAHIGLAGTEQFF.

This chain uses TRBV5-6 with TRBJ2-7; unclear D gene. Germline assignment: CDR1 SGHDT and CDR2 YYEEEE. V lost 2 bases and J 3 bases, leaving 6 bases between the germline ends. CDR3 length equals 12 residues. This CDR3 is CASSFAVYEQYF. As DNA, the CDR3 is TGTGCCAGCAGCTTTGCGGTCTACGAGCAGTACTTC.

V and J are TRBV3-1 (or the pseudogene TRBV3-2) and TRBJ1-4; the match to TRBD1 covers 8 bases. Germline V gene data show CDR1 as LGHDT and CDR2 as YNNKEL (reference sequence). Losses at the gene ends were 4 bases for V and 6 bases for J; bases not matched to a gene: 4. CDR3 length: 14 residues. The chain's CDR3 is CASSPTGVYEKLFF. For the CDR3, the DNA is TGTGCCAGCAGCCCGACAGGGGTTTATGAAAAACTGTTTTTT.

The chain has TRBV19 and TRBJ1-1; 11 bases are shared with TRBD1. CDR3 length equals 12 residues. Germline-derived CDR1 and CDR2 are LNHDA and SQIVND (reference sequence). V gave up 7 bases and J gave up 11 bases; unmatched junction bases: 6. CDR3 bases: TGTGCCAGTACTCGGACAGGGGGCCCGGCTTTCTTT. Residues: CASTRTGGPAFF.

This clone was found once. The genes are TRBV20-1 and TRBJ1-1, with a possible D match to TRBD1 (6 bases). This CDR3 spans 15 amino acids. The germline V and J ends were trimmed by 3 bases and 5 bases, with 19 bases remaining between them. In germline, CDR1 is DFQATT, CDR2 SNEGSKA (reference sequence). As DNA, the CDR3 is TGCAGTGCTAGTGAGAACAGGGCCCGGGCTACTGAAGCTTTCTTT. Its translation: CSASENRARATEAFF.

The CDR3 protein is CASSLGQWLGEKLFF. DNA for the CDR3: TGTGCCAGCAGCCTGGGACAGTGGCTGGGAGAAAAACTGTTTTTT. V is TRBV7-9 and J is TRBJ1-4; TRBD1 agrees at 7 bases. The CDR3 totals 15 residues. V lost 5 bases and J lost 8; bases outside the gene matches: 11. CDR1 is SEHNR, CDR2 FQNEAQ, per germline (reference sequence). The variable domain in full, completed from reference TRBV7-9 and TRBJ1-4, reads DTGVSQNPRHKITKRGQNVTFRCDPISEHNRLYWYRQTLGQGPEFLTYFQNEAQLEKSRLLSDRFSAERPKGSFSTLEIQRTEQGDSAMYLCASSLGQWLGEKLFFGSGTQLSVL.

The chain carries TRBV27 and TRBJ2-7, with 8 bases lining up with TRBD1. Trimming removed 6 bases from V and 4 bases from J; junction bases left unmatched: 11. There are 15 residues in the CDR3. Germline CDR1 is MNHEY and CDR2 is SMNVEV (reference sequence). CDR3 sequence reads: CASRRQGLELYEQYF. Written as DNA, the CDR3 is TGTGCCAGCAGGCGACAGGGGTTGGAACTATACGAGCAGTACTTC.

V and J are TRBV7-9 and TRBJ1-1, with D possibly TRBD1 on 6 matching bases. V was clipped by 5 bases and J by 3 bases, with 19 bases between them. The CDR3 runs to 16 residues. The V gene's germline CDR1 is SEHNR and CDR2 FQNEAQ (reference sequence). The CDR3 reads CASSHNRDIMYTEAFF. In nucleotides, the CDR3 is TGTGCCAGCAGCCATAATAGGGACATTATGTACACTGAAGCTTTCTTT.

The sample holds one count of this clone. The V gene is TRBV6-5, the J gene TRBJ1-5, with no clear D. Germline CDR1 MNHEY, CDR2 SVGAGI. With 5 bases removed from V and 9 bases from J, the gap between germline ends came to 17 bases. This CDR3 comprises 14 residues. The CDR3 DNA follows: TGTGCCAGCAGTCCTTGGACCTCCGGAGGGCCCCAGCATTTT. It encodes CASSPWTSGGPQHF.

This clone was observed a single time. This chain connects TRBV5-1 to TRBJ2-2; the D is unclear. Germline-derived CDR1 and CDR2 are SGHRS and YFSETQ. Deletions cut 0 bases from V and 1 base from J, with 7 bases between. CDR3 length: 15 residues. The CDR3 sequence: CASSLDPGNTGELFF. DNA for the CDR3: TGCGCCAGCAGCTTGGATCCAGGGAACACCGGGGAGCTGTTTTTT.

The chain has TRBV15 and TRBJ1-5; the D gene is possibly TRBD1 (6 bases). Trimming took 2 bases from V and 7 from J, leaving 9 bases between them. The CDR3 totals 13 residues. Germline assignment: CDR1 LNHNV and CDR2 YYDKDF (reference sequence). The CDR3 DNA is TGTGCCACCAGCAGAAGGGGGTTACAGCCCCAGCATTTT. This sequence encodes CATSRRGLQPQHF.